The 4 T cell receptor beta chains below were found in one sample sequenced in a study of blood T cell repertoires in COVID-19. Some clones are missing from TCRdb's copy, which holds only in-frame ones; the method was immunoSEQ multiplex PCR. The data contain over 70,000 clones, 76% of them seen just once; the ten biggest clones take up around 7%. The sample was peripheral blood. These receptors all come from a man between 65 and 85 years old with acute or convalescent COVID-19.

The chain joins TRBV24-1 to TRBJ2-5; the match to TRBD1 covers 10 bases. CDR3 length: 17 residues. The germline V gene has CDR1 KGHDR and CDR2 SFDVKD. V was clipped by 0 bases and J by 1 base; unmatched bases: 4. The CDR3 is CATSDLERTGGQETQYF. DNA for the CDR3: TGTGCCACCAGTGATTTGGAACGGACAGGGGGCCAAGAGACCCAGTACTTC.

CDR3 residues: CASSLSGRTDTQYF. The CDR3 nucleotides are TGTGCCAGCAGTTTATCTGGTAGAACAGATACGCAGTATTTT. The chain recombines TRBV27 with TRBJ2-3; unclear D gene. Germline CDR1 MNHEY, CDR2 SMNVEV (reference sequence). The CDR3 contains 14 residues. Trimming left V 0 bases short and J 3 bases short, with 7 bases between.

V gene TRBV7-9 combines with J gene TRBJ2-7; 9 bases agree with TRBD2. V shed 3 bases and J 5 bases; nucleotides not matched to a gene: 8. This CDR3 has 15 amino acids. Germline loops: CDR1 SEHNR, CDR2 FQNEAQ (reference sequence). The CDR3 sequence is CASSLSGGRRDEQYF. CDR3 bases: TGTGCCAGCAGCTTGAGCGGGGGGCGTCGTGACGAGCAGTACTTC.

CDR3 residues: CASSLRGGSSGNTIYF. CDR3 sequence (DNA): TGTGCCAGCAGCCTCCGGGGGGGGAGCTCTGGAAACACCATATATTTT. The chain uses TRBV7-2 and TRBJ1-3; perhaps TRBD1 as D (5 bases). V shed 5 bases and J shed 0 bases, with 14 bases lying between them. This CDR3 region has 16 residues. CDR1 is SGHTA, CDR2 FQGNSA, per germline.